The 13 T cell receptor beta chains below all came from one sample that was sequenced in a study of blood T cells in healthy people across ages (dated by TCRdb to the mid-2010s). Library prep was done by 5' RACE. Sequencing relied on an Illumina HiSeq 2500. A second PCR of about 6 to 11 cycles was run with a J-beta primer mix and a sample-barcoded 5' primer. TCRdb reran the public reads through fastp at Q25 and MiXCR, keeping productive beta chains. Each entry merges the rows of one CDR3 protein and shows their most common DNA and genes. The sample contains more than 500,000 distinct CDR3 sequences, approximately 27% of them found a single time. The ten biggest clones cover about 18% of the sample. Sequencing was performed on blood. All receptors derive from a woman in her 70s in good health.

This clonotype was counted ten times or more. CDR3 sequence: CASSAYLGTQYF. CDR3 in DNA: TGTGCCAGCAGTGCCTACTTGGGTACGCAGTATTTT. This chain uses TRBV6-5 with TRBJ2-3; no clear D. Germline V gene lookup returns CDR1 MNHEY and CDR2 SVGAGI. Trimming removed 5 bases at V and 8 bases at J, with 11 bases between. CDR3 length equals 12 residues.

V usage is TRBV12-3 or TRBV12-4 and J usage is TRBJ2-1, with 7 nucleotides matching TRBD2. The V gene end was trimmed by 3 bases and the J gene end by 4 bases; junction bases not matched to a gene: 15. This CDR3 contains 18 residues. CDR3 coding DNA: TGTGCCAGCAGTTTGGGTTCGGCTAGCGGAGCTAAATACAATGAGCAGTTCTTC. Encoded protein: CASSLGSASGAKYNEQFF.

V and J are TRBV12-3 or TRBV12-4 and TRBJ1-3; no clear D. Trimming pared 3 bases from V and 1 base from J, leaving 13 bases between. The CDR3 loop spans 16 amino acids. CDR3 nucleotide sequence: TGTGCCAGCAGTTTGGCGGGCTCTGCTTCTGGAAACACCATATATTTT. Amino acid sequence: CASSLAGSASGNTIYF.

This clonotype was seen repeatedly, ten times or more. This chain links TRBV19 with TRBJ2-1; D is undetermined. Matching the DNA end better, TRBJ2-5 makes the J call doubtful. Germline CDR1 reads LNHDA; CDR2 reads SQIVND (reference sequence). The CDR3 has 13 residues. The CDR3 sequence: CASSLTPPETQYF. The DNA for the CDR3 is TGTGCCAGTAGTCTAACCCCTCCAGAGACCCAGTACTTC.

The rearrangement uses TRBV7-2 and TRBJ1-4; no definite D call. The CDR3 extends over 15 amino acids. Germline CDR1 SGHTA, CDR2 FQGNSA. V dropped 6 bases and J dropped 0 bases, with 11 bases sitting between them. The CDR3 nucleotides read TGTGCCAGCAGTGGGGTCCTTACAACTAATGAAAAACTGTTTTTT. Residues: CASSGVLTTNEKLFF.

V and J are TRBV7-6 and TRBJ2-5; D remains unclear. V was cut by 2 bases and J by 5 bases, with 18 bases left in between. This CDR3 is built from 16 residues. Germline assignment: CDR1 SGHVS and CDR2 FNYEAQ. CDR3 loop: CASSLFSRVEAETQYF. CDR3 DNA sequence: TGTGCCAGCAGCTTATTCTCCCGTGTCGAGGCGGAGACCCAGTACTTC.

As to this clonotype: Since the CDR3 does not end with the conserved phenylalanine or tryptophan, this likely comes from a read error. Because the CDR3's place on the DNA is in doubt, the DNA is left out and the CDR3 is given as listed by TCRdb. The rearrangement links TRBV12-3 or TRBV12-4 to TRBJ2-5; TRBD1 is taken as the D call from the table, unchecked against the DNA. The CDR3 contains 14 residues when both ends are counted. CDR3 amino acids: CASSLGSMAVPEEV.

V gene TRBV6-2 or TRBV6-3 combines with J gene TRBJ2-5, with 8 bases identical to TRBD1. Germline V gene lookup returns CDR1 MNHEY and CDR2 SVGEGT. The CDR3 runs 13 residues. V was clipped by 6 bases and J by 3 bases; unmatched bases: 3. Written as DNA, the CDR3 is TGTGCCAGCAGCCAGACAGGGGAAGAGACCCAGTACTTC. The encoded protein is CASSQTGEETQYF.

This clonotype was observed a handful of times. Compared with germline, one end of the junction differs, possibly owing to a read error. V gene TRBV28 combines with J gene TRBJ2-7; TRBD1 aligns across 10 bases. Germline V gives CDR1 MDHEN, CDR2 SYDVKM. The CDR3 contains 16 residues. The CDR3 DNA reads TGTGCCAGCAGTTCCTCGGACAGGGGGGGATACTACGAGCGGTACTTC. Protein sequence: CASSSSDRGGYYERYF.

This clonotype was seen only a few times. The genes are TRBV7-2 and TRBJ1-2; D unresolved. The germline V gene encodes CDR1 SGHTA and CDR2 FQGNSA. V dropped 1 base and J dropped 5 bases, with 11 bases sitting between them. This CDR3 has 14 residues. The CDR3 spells CASSLEIGVYGYTF. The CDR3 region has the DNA TGTGCCAGCAGCTTAGAGATTGGGGTATATGGCTACACCTTC.

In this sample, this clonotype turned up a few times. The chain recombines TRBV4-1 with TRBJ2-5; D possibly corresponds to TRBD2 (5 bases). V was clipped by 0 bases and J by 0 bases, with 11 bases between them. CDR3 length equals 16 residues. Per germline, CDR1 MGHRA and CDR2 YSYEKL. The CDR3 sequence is CASSQDERSYQETQYF. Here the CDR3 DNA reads TGCGCCAGCAGCCAAGATGAGCGGAGTTACCAAGAGACCCAGTACTTC.

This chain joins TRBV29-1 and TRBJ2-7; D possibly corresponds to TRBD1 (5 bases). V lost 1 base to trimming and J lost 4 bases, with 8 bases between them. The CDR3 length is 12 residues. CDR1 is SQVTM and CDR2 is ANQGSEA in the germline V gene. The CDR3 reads CSVEVRGYEQYF. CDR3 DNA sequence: TGCAGCGTTGAAGTTAGGGGATACGAGCAGTACTTC.

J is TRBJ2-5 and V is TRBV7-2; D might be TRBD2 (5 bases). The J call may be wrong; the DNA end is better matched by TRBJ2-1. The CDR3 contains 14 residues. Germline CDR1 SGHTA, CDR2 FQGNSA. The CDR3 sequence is CASSSLATYNEQFF. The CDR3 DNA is TGTGCCAGCAGTTCATTAGCGACCTACAATGAGCAGTTCTTC.